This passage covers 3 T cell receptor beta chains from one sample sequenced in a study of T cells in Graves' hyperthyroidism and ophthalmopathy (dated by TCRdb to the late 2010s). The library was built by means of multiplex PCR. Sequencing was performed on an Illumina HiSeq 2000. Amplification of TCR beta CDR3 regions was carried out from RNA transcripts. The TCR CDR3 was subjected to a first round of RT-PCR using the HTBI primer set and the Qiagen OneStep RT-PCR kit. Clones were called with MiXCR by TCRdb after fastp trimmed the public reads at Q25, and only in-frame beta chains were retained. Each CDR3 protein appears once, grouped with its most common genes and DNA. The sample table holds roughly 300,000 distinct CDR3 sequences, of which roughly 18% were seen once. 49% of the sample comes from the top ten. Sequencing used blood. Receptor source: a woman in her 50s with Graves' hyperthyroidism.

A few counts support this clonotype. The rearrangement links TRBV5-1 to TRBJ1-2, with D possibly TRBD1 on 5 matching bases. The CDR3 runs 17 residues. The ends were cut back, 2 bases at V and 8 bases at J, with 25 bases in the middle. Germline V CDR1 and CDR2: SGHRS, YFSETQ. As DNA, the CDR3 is TGCGCCAGCAGCTTTTCACCGGGACGTTCAACTCTGGGCGGCTACACCTTC. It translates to CASSFSPGRSTLGGYTF.

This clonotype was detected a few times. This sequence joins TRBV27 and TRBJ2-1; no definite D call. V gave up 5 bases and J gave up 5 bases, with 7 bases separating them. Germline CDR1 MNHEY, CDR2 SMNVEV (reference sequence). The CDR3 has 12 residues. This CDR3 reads CASSKADNEQFF. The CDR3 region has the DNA TGTGCCAGCAGTAAGGCAGACAATGAGCAGTTCTTC.

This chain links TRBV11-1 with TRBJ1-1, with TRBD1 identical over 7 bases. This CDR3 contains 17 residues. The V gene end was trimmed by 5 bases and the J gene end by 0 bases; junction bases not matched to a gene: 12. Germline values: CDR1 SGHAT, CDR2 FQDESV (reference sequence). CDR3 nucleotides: TGTGCCAGCAGCACGGGACAGTCGACCCTTATGAACACTGAAGCTTTCTTT. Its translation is CASSTGQSTLMNTEAFF.